A single sample gave rise to the 32 T cell receptor beta chains below, sequenced in a study of blood T cells in healthy people across ages. Primers used in a second PCR of roughly 6 to 12 cycles were a sample-barcoded 5' primer and a J-beta primer mix. Each CDR3 protein is one row after TCRdb ran MiXCR on the 5' RACE reads. The sample holds roughly 1.9 million distinct CDR3 sequences, about 39% seen once. Sequences were obtained from blood. These receptors all come from a human donor in good health.

This sequence joins TRBV6-5 and TRBJ2-5; 7 bases are a match to TRBD2. The germline V gene encodes CDR1 MNHEY and CDR2 SVGAGI. Germline trimming cut 4 bases from V and 3 bases from J; bases unmatched to any gene: 2. The CDR3 runs 13 residues. The CDR3, as DNA: TGTGCCAGCAGTTGCCGGGGGGAAGAGACCCAGTACTTC. This codes for CASSCRGEETQYF.

This clonotype was seen a few times. The J gene is TRBJ2-1, the V gene TRBV7-6; D is unresolved. This CDR3 is 13 amino acids long. The V and J ends lost 4 bases and 6 bases respectively, with 10 bases between them. Germline CDR1 and CDR2: SGHVS and FNYEAQ. CDR3 in DNA: TGTGCCAGCAGCTCCCCTGTTTTCAATGAGCAGTTCTTC. Its protein is CASSSPVFNEQFF. Variable domain in full (rest from reference TRBV7-6 and TRBJ2-1): GAGVSQSPRYKVTKRGQDVALRCDPISGHVSLYWYRQALGQGPEFLTYFNYEAQQDKSGLPNDRFSAERPEGSISTLTIQRTEQRDSAMYRCASSSPVFNEQFFGPGTRLTVL.

V usage is TRBV9 and J usage is TRBJ2-1; 14 nucleotides align to TRBD2. The CDR3 runs to 16 residues. Trimming removed 0 bases from V and 8 bases from J; junction bases left unmatched: 4. Germline V gene data show CDR1 as SGDLS and CDR2 as YYNGEE. In DNA form, the CDR3 reads TGTGCCAGCAGCGTAGCCGGACTAGCGGGAGGCGATGAGCAGTTCTTC. As protein: CASSVAGLAGGDEQFF. Complete variable domain (other parts from reference TRBV9 and TRBJ2-1): DSGVTQTPKHLITATGQRVTLRCSPRSGDLSVYWYQQSLDQGLQFLIQYYNGEERAKGNILERFSAQQFPDLHSELNLSSLELGDSALYFCASSVAGLAGGDEQFFGPGTRLTVL.

This clonotype was counted a few times. The V and J genes are TRBV7-8 and TRBJ1-4, with a possible D match to TRBD1 (6 bases). V gave up 5 bases and J gave up 5 bases, with 15 bases separating them. Germline V gene lookup returns CDR1 SGHVS and CDR2 FQNEAQ. The CDR3 loop spans 15 amino acids. CDR3 sequence (DNA): TGTGCCAGCAGCCGTTACAGGGTATCGAATGAAAAACTGTTTTTT. Amino acids: CASSRYRVSNEKLFF.

The chain joins TRBV7-9 to TRBJ2-3; no definite D call. The CDR3 contains 16 residues. The germline CDR1 and CDR2 sequences are SEHNR and FQNEAQ (reference sequence). Trimming took off 5 bases at V and 0 bases at J, with 15 bases between the two ends. CDR3 residues: CASSPDFGTSTDTQYF. CDR3 in DNA: TGTGCCAGCAGCCCCGATTTTGGTACCAGCACAGATACGCAGTATTTT.

This clonotype has more than one count but fewer than ten. Here the CDR3 reads CATSRVAGTDTQYF. The CDR3 coding sequence is TGTGCCACCAGCAGAGTAGCAGGCACAGATACGCAGTATTTT. The rearrangement uses TRBV15 and TRBJ2-3; D ambiguous. Germline CDR1 reads LNHNV; CDR2 reads YYDKDF (reference sequence). CDR3 length: 14 amino acids. V lost 1 base and J lost 1, with 6 bases in between.

The CDR3 loop reads CASSQPGLVSTDTQYF. CDR3 coding DNA: TGTGCCAGCAGTCAACCGGGACTAGTCAGCACAGATACGCAGTATTTT. The chain is built from TRBV6-6 and TRBJ2-3, with TRBD2 matching over 8 bases. J gave up 0 bases and V 5 bases, and 7 bases lay outside the gene matches. This CDR3 is 16 amino acids long. Per germline, CDR1 MNHNY and CDR2 SVGAGI (reference sequence).

The V gene is TRBV7-2, the J gene TRBJ1-4, with D perhaps TRBD1 (5 bases). The CDR3 runs 15 residues. Per germline, CDR1 SGHTA and CDR2 FQGNSA. The germline V and J ends were trimmed by 4 bases and 2 bases, with 11 bases remaining between them. CDR3 amino acids: CASSYMRGTNEKLFF. CDR3 sequence (DNA): TGTGCCAGCAGCTACATGAGGGGCACTAATGAAAAACTGTTTTTT.

The chain combines TRBV29-1 with TRBJ2-4; the D gene is possibly TRBD1 (7 bases). Trimming removed 5 bases from V and 9 bases from J, with 17 bases in between. The CDR3 spans 13 residues. The V gene's germline CDR1 is SQVTM and CDR2 ANQGSEA. CDR3 in DNA: TGCAGCGTTCAGGGGGGCGAGGACGGCATTCAGTACTTC. This encodes CSVQGGEDGIQYF.

This clonotype turned up a few times. The chain combines TRBV4-3 with TRBJ2-4; D may be TRBD2 (6 bases). The CDR3 extends over 14 amino acids. The germline CDR1 and CDR2 sequences are LGHNA and YSLEER. Trimming removed 1 base from V and 9 bases from J, with 13 bases in between. The CDR3 coding sequence is TGCGCCAGCAGCCAAGGGAGGGTAGATAGCATTCAGTACTTC. Encoded protein: CASSQGRVDSIQYF.

The chain links TRBV7-2 to TRBJ2-1, with 8 nucleotides matching TRBD1. Germline values: CDR1 SGHTA, CDR2 FQGNSA. The CDR3 has 15 residues. V dropped 5 bases and J dropped 2; count of bases not matched to a gene: 5. CDR3 coding DNA: TGTGCCAGCAGCCTGTGGACAGGGCCCTACAATGAGCAGTTCTTC. This translates into CASSLWTGPYNEQFF.

The J gene is TRBJ1-5, the V gene TRBV28; 7 nucleotides agree with TRBD1. The ends lost 6 bases at V and 0 bases at J; junction bases unmatched: 8. Germline CDR1 is MDHEN and CDR2 is SYDVKM. The length of the CDR3 is 16 residues. The CDR3 reads CASRPTGTASNQPQHF. The CDR3 DNA is TGTGCCAGCAGGCCAACCGGGACAGCTAGCAATCAGCCCCAGCATTTT.

The chain recombines TRBV6-1 with TRBJ1-1; D unresolved. The V end was cut by 8 bases, the J end by 1 base, with 11 bases between. Per the germline V gene, CDR1 is MNHNS and CDR2 is SASEGT. This CDR3 spans 13 amino acids. The CDR3 spells CASSTEPNTEAFF. CDR3 sequence (DNA): TGTGCCAGCTCCACAGAACCGAACACTGAAGCTTTCTTT.

Only a few counts were recorded for this clonotype. The V call is TRBV10-3, the J call TRBJ1-2; D is ambiguous. CDR3 size: 11 residues. Germline V lookup: CDR1 ENHRY, CDR2 SYGVKD. V lost 4 bases, J lost 5 bases, and 5 bases lay in between. CDR3 DNA sequence: TGTGCCATCAGTGGGATTTATGGCTACACCTTC. As protein: CAISGIYGYTF.

This rearrangement joins TRBV29-1 to TRBJ1-2; a possible D gene is TRBD1 (6 bases). There are 16 residues in the CDR3. Trimming took 1 base from V and 2 from J, leaving 17 bases between them. Germline lookup yields CDR1 SQVTM and CDR2 ANQGSEA. CDR3 protein: CSVEGGANYRNYGYTF. The DNA of the CDR3 is TGCAGCGTTGAAGGGGGGGCGAACTACAGGAACTATGGCTACACCTTC.

The rearrangement links TRBV7-2 to TRBJ1-2; tentatively, D is TRBD1 (5 bases). The CDR3 is 14 amino acids. Germline assignment: CDR1 SGHTA and CDR2 FQGNSA. Trimming left V 1 base short and J 6 bases short, with 12 bases between. The CDR3 DNA follows: TGTGCCAGCAGCTTAGTTGGGGGGGGGAATGGCTACACCTTC. Protein product: CASSLVGGGNGYTF.

The chain links TRBV20-1 to TRBJ1-6, with 7 bases fitting TRBD1. The CDR3 consists of 14 residues. Germline loops: CDR1 DFQATT, CDR2 SNEGSKA (reference sequence). V shed 8 bases and J 8 bases; nucleotides not matched to a gene: 12. This chain's CDR3 is CSTKTGSRDSPLHF. The DNA of the CDR3 is TGCAGTACTAAGACAGGGAGCAGGGATTCACCCCTCCACTTT.

This sequence joins TRBV6-5 and TRBJ1-1; TRBD1 might be the D (5 bases). Per the germline V gene, CDR1 is MNHEY and CDR2 is SVGAGI. CDR3 size: 16 residues. Deletions cut 0 bases from V and 3 bases from J, with 14 bases between. DNA of the CDR3: TGTGCCAGCAGTTACTCGGGGGGGTTGTTGGACACTGAAGCTTTCTTT. Residues: CASSYSGGLLDTEAFF.

This chain joins TRBV12-3 or TRBV12-4 and TRBJ2-7; D is unclear. Trimming shortened V by 6 bases and J by 6 bases, and 18 bases separated the two germline ends. The CDR3 runs 14 residues. The CDR3 sequence is CASSPQIGQIEQYF. The DNA for the CDR3 is TGTGCCAGCAGCCCCCAAATCGGGCAGATCGAGCAGTACTTC.

The V and J genes are TRBV29-1 and TRBJ1-2; 8 nucleotides line up with TRBD1. V dropped 6 bases and J dropped 6; count of bases not matched to a gene: 12. The CDR3 totals 14 residues. The germline V gene has CDR1 SQVTM and CDR2 ANQGSEA. The CDR3 coding sequence is TGCAGCGTAGGTGACAGGGGAGTTCAGAATGGCTACACCTTC. Encoded protein: CSVGDRGVQNGYTF. Combining the CDR3 with reference TRBV29-1 and TRBJ1-2 gives the whole variable domain SAVISQKPSRDICQRGTSLTIQCQVDSQVTMMFWYRQQPGQSLTLIATANQGSEATYESGFVIDKFPISRPNLTFSTLTVSNMSPEDSSIYLCSVGDRGVQNGYTFGSGTRLTVV.

This clonotype was counted only a few times. CDR3 DNA: TGCGCCAGCAGCCAAGCCCCAGTTACAGGGGGCAGCTCCTACGAGCAGTACTTC. It is translated as CASSQAPVTGGSSYEQYF. The chain is built from TRBV4-3 and TRBJ2-7, with 9 bases lining up with TRBD1. There are 18 residues in the CDR3. Losses at the gene ends were 1 base for V and 0 bases for J; bases not matched to a gene: 10. Germline lookup yields CDR1 LGHNA and CDR2 YSLEER.

This chain connects TRBV15 to TRBJ1-3, with D uncertain. The V and J ends lost 0 bases and 13 bases respectively, with 13 bases between them. Germline V lookup: CDR1 LNHNV, CDR2 YYDKDF (reference sequence). This CDR3 comprises 13 residues. CDR3 amino acids: CATSRDGSGTIYF. The CDR3 region has the DNA TGTGCCACCAGCAGAGACGGATCGGGCACAATATATTTT.

The chain links TRBV24-1 to TRBJ1-2; D unresolved. The V end lost 4 bases, the J end lost 3 bases, and 5 bases lay between the germline ends. CDR1 is KGHDR and CDR2 is SFDVKD in the germline V gene. The length of the CDR3 is 12 residues. The CDR3 bases are TGTGCCACCAGTGACACCGACTATGGCTACACCTTC. Translation: CATSDTDYGYTF.

V and J are TRBV7-8 and TRBJ2-1; D is unresolved. Germline CDR1 is SGHVS and CDR2 is FQNEAQ. Trimming stripped 1 base from V and 6 bases from J, with 10 bases between. The CDR3 is 14 residues long. The CDR3 DNA is TGTGCCAGCAGCTTAGACTTCCTGGGCAATGAGCAGTTCTTC. Protein product: CASSLDFLGNEQFF.

This clonotype was seen a few times. The V and J genes are TRBV5-1 and TRBJ2-7; D may be TRBD1 (6 bases). CDR1 SGHRS and CDR2 YFSETQ come from the germline V gene. V shed 2 bases and J shed 3 bases, with 15 bases lying between them. The CDR3 is 15 residues long. This CDR3 is CASSFAPGHIYEQYF. The CDR3 DNA reads TGCGCCAGCAGCTTTGCTCCGGGACACATCTACGAGCAGTACTTC.

The chain employs TRBV4-3 and TRBJ1-2, with 10 bases that match TRBD1. Germline V lookup: CDR1 LGHNA, CDR2 YSLEER. This CDR3 comprises 16 residues. The J segment lost 4 bases and the V segment lost 3 bases, leaving 8 bases of the junction unmatched. The chain's CDR3 is CASSHSGTGESYGYTF. CDR3 nucleotides: TGCGCCAGCAGCCATTCCGGGACAGGGGAGAGCTATGGCTACACCTTC.

This clonotype was recorded a few times. The rearrangement joins TRBV4-3 to TRBJ1-1, with a weak D call TRBD1 (6 bases). The CDR3 covers 15 residues. V was pared by 0 bases and J by 5 bases, with 13 bases between. CDR1 is LGHNA, CDR2 YSLEER, per germline. The CDR3 region is CASSQDTGLSTEAFF. In nucleotides, the CDR3 is TGCGCCAGCAGCCAAGATACAGGGTTGAGTACTGAAGCTTTCTTT.

J is TRBJ1-3 and V is TRBV2; no firm D call. CDR1 SNHLY and CDR2 FYNNEI come from the germline V gene. The CDR3 is 13 residues long. CDR3 protein: CAGSTGPGNTIYF. The CDR3 DNA reads as TGTGCGGGCTCCACGGGCCCTGGAAACACCATATATTTT.

This clonotype came up a few times. The chain's CDR3 is CASYFNGLAGGLGYF. The CDR3 DNA follows: TGTGCCAGCTACTTTAACGGACTAGCGGGGGGTCTTGGGTACTTC. The chain is built from TRBV2 and TRBJ2-5, with TRBD2 identical over 14 bases. Germline values: CDR1 SNHLY, CDR2 FYNNEI. The length of the CDR3 is 15 residues. V was clipped by 8 bases and J by 13 bases; unmatched bases: 15.

This CDR3 reads CASGTENTEAFF. Written as DNA, the CDR3 is TGTGCCAGCGGGACAGAAAACACTGAAGCTTTCTTT. The chain employs TRBV9 and TRBJ1-1; 7 bases are a match to TRBD1. Germline CDR1 and CDR2: SGDLS and YYNGEE. V lost 7 bases to trimming and J lost 2 bases; unmatched junction nucleotides: 2. This CDR3 is built from 12 residues.

This chain connects TRBV6-2 or TRBV6-3 to TRBJ1-1; 7 bases agree with TRBD1. This CDR3 region has 14 residues. J gave up 0 bases and V 5 bases, and 3 bases lay outside the gene matches. The germline V gene encodes CDR1 MNHEY and CDR2 SVGEGT. CDR3 protein: CASSKGQLNTEAFF. The CDR3 bases are TGTGCCAGCAGTAAGGGACAGTTGAACACTGAAGCTTTCTTT.

V gene TRBV7-2 combines with J gene TRBJ2-5; no clear D. There are 13 residues in the CDR3. V lost 5 bases, J lost 1 base, and 8 bases lay in between. In germline, CDR1 is SGHTA, CDR2 FQGNSA. The CDR3 protein is CASSAHSQETQYF. CDR3 nucleotides: TGTGCCAGCAGCGCCCACTCCCAAGAGACCCAGTACTTC.